This T cell receptor beta chain was retrieved from a study of graft-versus-host responses after intestinal transplantation. The study's findings and limits: Patients with graft-donor T cell macrochimerism had high graft-versus-host to host-versus-graft clonal ratios in allografts.

On this clone itself: Its antigen is currently unknown.

The CDR3 is 15 residues long. Per germline, CDR1 MDHEN and CDR2 SYDVKM. V was cut by 5 bases and J by 1 base, with 14 bases left in between. Clones were read by immunoSEQ multiplex PCR, and TCRdb kept only the in-frame ones, dropping some. The sample carries about 110,000 clones, just over 90% recorded once. The genes are TRBV28 and TRBJ1-1, with D possibly being TRBD1 (6 bases). The specimen comprised unstimulated CD8+ T cells sorted from spleen or lymph node cells, sampled before intestinal transplant. This sequence originates from a human donor who received an intestinal transplant. In DNA form, the CDR3 reads TGTGCCAGCAGTCCCGCCGGACAGAGGAACACTGAAGCTTTCTTT. The encoded protein is CASSPAGQRNTEAFF.